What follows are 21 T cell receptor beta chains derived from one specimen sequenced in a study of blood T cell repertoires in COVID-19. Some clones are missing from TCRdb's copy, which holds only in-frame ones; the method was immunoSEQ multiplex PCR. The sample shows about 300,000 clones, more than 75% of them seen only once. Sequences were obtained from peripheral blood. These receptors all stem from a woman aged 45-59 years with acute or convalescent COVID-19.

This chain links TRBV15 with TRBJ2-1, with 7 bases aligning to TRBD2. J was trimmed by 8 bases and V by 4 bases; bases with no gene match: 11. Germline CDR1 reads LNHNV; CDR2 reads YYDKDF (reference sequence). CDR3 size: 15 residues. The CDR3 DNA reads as TGTGCCACCAGCACCCACAGGACTAGTAGCGATGAGCAGTTCTTC. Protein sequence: CATSTHRTSSDEQFF.

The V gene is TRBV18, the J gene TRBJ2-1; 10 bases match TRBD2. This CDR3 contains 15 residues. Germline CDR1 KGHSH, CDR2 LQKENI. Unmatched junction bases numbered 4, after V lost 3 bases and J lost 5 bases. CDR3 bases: TGTGCCAGCTCACCTGGGACTAGCGTACACAATGAGCAGTTCTTC. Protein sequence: CASSPGTSVHNEQFF.

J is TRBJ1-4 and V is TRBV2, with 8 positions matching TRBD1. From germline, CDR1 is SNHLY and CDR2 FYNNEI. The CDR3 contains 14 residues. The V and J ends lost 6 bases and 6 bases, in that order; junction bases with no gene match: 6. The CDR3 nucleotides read TGTGCCAGCAGGCCAGGGGGCGATCATGAAAAACTGTTTTTT. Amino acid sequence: CASRPGGDHEKLFF. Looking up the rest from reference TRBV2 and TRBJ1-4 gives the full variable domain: EPEVTQTPSHQVTQMGQEVILRCVPISNHLYFYWYRQILGQKVEFLVSFYNNEISEKSEIFDDQFSVERPDGSNFTLKIRSTKLEDSAMYFCASRPGGDHEKLFFGSGTQLSVL.

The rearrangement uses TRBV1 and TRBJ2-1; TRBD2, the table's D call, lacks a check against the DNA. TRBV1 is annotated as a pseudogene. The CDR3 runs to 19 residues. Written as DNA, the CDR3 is TGCACCAGCAGCCAAGATATGGCCGCGGGAGGGCCCGGCTACAATGAGCAGTTCTTC. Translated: CTSSQDMAAGGPGYNEQFF.

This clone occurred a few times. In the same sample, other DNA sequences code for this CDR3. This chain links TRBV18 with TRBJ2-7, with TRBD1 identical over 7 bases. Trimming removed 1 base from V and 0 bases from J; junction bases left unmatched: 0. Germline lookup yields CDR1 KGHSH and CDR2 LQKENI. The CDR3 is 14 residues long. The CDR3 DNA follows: TGTGCCAGCTCACCACGGGACAGCTCCTACGAGCAGTACTTC. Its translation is CASSPRDSSYEQYF.

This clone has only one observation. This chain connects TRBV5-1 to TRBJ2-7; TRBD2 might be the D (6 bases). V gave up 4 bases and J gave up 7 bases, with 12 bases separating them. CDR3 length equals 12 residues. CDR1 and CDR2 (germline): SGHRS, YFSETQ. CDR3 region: CASSHRGGEQYF. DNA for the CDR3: TGCGCCAGCAGCCACCGGGGAGGAGAGCAGTACTTC.

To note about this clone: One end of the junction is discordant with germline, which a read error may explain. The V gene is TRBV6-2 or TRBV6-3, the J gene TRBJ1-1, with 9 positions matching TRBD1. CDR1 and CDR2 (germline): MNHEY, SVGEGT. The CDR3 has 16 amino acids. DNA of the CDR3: TGTGTCAGCAGTTACCCCAGCCGGACAGGGGTGACTGAAGCTTTCTTT. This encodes CVSSYPSRTGVTEAFF.

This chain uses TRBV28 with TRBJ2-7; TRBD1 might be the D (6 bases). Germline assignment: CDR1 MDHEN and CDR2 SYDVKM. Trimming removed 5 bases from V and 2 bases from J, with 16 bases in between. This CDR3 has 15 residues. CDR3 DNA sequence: TGTGCCAGCAGTAGTTTGTCAGGGGAAACCTACGAGCAGTACTTC. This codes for CASSSLSGETYEQYF.

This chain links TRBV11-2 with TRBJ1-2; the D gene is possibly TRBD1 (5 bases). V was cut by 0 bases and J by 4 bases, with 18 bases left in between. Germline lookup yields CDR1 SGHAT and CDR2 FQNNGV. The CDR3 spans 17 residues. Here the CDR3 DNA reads TGTGCCAGCAGCTTAGAGGCGGACAAGGCCTTGTTCTATGGCTACACCTTC. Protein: CASSLEADKALFYGYTF.

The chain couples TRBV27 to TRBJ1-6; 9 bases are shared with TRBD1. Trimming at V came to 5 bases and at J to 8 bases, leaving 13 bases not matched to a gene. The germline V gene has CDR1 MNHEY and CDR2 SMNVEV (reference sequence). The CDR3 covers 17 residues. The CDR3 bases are TGTGCCAGCAGTCCCCTTATGGGACAGGGAATTCATTCACCCCTCCACTTT. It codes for CASSPLMGQGIHSPLHF.

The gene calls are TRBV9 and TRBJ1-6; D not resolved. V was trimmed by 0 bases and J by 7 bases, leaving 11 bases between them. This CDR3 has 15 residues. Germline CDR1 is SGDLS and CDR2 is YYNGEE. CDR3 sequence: CASSVGQVKNSPLHF. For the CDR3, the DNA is TGTGCCAGCAGCGTAGGGCAGGTAAAGAATTCACCCCTCCACTTT.

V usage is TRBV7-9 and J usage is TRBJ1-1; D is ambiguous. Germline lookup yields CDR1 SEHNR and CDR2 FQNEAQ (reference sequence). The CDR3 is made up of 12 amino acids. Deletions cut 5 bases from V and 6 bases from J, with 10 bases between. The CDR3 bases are TGTGCCAGCAGCAATAACAGACCTGAAGCTTTCTTT. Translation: CASSNNRPEAFF.

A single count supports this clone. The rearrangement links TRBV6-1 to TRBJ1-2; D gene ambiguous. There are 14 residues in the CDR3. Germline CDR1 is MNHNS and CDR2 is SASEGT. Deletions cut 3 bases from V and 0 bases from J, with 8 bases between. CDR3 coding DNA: TGTGCCAGCAGTGATCCGACAACTAACTATGGCTACACCTTC. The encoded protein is CASSDPTTNYGYTF.

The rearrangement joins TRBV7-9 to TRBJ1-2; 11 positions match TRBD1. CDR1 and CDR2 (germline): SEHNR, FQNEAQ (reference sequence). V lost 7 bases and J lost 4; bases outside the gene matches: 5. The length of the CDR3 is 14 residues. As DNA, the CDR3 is TGTGCCAGCACCCTGGGACAGGGGGTCTATGGCTACACCTTC. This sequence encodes CASTLGQGVYGYTF.

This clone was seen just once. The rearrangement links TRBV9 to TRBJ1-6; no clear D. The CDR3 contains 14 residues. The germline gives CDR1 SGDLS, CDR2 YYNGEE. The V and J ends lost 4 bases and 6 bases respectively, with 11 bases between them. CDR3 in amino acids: CASSPREVNSPLHF. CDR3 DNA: TGTGCCAGCAGCCCCCGGGAAGTTAATTCACCCCTCCACTTT.

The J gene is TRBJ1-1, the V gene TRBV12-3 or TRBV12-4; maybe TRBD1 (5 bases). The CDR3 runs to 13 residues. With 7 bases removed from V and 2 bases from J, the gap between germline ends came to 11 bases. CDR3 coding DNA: TGTGCCAGCAAAACTCAGGGAAACACTGAAGCTTTCTTT. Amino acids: CASKTQGNTEAFF.

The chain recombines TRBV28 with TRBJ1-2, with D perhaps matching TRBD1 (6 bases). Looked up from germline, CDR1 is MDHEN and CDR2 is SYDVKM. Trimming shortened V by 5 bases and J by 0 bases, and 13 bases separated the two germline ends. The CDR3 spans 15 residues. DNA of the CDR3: TGTGCCAGCAGTCACGGGGGGGGCGCTAACTATGGCTACACCTTC. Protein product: CASSHGGGANYGYTF.

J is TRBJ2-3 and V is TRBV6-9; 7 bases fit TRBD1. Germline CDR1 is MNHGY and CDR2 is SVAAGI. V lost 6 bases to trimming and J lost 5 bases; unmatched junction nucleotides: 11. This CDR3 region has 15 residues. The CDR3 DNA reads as TGTGCCAGCAGCCAGGGACAGCCGGGTAGAGATACGCAGTATTTT. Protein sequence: CASSQGQPGRDTQYF.

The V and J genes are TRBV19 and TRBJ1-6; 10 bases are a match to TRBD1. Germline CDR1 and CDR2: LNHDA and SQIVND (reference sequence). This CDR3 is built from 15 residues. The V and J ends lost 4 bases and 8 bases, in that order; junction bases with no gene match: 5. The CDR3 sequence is CASSTTGTGDSPLHF. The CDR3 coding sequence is TGTGCCAGTAGTACCACCGGGACAGGGGATTCACCCCTCCACTTT.

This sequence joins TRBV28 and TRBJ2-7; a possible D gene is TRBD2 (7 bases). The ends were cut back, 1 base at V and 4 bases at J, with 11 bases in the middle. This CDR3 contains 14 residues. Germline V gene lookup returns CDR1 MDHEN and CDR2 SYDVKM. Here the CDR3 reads CASSLFGGLYEQYF. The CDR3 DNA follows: TGTGCCAGCAGTTTATTCGGGGGGCTTTACGAGCAGTACTTC. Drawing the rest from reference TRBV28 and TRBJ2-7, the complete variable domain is DVKVTQSSRYLVKRTGEKVFLECVQDMDHENMFWYRQDPGLGLRLIYFSYDVKMKEKGDIPEGYSVSREKKERFSLILESASTNQTSMYLCASSLFGGLYEQYFGPGTRLTVT.

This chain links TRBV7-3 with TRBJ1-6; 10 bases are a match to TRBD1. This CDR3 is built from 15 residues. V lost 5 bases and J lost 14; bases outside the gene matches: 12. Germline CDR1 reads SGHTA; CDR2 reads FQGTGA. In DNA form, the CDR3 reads TGTGCCAGCAGCCGCCCGGGACAGGGGTTTTATACCCTCCACTTT. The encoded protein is CASSRPGQGFYTLHF.